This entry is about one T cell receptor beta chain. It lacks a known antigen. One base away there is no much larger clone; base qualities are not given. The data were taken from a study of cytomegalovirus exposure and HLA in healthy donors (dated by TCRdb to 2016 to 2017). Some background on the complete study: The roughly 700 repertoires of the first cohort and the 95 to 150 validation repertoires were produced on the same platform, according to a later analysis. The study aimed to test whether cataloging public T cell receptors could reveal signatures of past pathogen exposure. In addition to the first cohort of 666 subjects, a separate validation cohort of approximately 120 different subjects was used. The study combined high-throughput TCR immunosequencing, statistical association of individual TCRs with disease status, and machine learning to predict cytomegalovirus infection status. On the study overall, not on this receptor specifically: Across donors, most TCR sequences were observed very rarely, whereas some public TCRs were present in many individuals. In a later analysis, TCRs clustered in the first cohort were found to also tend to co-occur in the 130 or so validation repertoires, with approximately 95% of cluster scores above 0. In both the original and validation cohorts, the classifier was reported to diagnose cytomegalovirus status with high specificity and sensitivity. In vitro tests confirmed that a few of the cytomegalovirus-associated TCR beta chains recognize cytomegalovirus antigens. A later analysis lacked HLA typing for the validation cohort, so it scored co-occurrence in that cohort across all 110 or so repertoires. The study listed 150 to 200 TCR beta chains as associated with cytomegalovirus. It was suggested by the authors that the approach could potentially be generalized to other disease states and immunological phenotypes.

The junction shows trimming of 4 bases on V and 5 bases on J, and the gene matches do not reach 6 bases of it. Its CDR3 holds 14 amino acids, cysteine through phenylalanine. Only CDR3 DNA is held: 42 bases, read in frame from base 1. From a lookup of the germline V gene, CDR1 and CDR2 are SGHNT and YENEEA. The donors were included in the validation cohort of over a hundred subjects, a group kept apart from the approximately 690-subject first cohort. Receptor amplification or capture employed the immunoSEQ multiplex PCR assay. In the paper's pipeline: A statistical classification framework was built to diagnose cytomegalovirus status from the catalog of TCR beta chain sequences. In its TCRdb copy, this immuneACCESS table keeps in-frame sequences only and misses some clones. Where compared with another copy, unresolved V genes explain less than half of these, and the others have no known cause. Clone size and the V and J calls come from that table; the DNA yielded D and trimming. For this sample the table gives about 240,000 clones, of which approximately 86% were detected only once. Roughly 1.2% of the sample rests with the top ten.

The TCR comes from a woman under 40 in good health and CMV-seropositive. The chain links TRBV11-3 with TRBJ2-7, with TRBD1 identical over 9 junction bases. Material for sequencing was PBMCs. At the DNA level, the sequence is TGTGCCAGCAGCTCACGGACAGGGGTGGACGAGCAGTACTTC. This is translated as CASSSRTGVDEQYF.